This paragraph reports one T cell receptor (beta chain). Per the original methods: Amplification of reference gene primers provided the estimated nucleated cell counts. The table came from immunoSEQ multiplex PCR; TCRdb's copy has only in-frame clones and leaves some out. Clonal size and the V and J genes are those of that table, whereas D and trimming came from the DNA. The sample has around 45,000 clones, about 90% seen once. The data were obtained in a study of blood T cell repertoires in COVID-19. For the study at large: Spain, Italy and the United States supplied samples that represented acute and convalescent COVID-19. PBMCs, B-cell-depleted T cells, or T cells were the source of the cDNA or gDNA that made up the material.

After removal of 5 bases from V and 6 bases from J, the junction contained 8 bases not matched to a gene. The CDR3 is 14 amino acids. CDR1 is SQVTM and CDR2 is ANQGSEA in the germline V gene. The rearrangement uses TRBV29-1 and TRBJ2-1; TRBD1 agrees at 9 bases. Sequencing was performed on peripheral blood. This TCR derives from a man between 65 and 85 years old with active COVID-19. CDR3 sequence (DNA): TGCAGCGTTTTGGACAGGGGTGTCGGCAATGAGCAGTTCTTC. It codes for CSVLDRGVGNEQFF.